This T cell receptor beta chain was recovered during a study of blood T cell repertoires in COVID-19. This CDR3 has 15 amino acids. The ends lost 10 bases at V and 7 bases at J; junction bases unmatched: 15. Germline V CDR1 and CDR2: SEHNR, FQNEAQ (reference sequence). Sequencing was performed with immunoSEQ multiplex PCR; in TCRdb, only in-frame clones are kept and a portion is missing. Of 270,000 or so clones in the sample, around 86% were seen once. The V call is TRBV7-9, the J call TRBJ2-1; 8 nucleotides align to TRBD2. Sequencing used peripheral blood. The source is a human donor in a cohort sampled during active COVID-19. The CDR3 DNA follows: TGTGCCACCCGCCTCGGCGGGACTAGGGCTAATGAGCAGTTCTTC. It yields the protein CATRLGGTRANEQFF.